This TCR beta chain was profiled in a study of T cell responses to AZD1222 COVID-19 vaccine. General observations from the study: Repertoire sampling occurred only after the peak T cell response.

A note on this clone: Its antigen is unidentified.

Germline CDR1 reads MNHNS; CDR2 reads SASEGT. The CDR3 length is 14 residues. Deletions cut 2 bases from V and 6 bases from J, with 13 bases between. Libraries were prepared by immunoSEQ multiplex PCR; TCRdb keeps only in-frame clonotypes and omits some of them. Altogether approximately 100,000 clones are present, roughly 87% being singletons, with the ten largest covering around 4.8%. The receptor's source is an adult in good health. Source: peripheral blood, taken on day 0 of AZD1222 vaccination. The V and J genes are TRBV6-1 and TRBJ1-2, with D possibly being TRBD1 (5 bases). Here the CDR3 DNA reads TGTGCCAGCAGTGAATACGGGGGGGGAGATGGCTACACCTTC. Protein: CASSEYGGGDGYTF.